The TCR beta chain described here comes from a study of cytomegalovirus exposure and HLA in healthy donors. Study results and limitations: A later analysis found common viral pathogens apparently linked to several of the most significant clusters. In a later analysis, HLA-associated beta chains showed higher expansion and lower generation probabilities than comparable chains.

V gave up 7 bases and J gave up 4 bases; unmatched junction bases: 10. The germline gives CDR1 SGHRS, CDR2 YFSETQ. The CDR3 sequence is 15 residues long. Notes on this clone: Its specificity is unknown.

PCR primers comprised 60 Vbeta and 13 Jbeta primers. The repertoire was sequenced with immunoSEQ multiplex PCR; TCRdb's copy has only in-frame clones and lacks some. The data contain tens of thousands of clones, roughly three quarters of them singletons. The chain couples TRBV5-1 to TRBJ1-1, with 10 bases fitting TRBD1. The sample was PBMCs. The receptor was derived from a male donor in good health and CMV-seronegative. In nucleotides, the CDR3 is TGCGCCAGCCTTCCGGGGACAGGGGAATTCACTGAAGCTTTCTTT. It specifies CASLPGTGEFTEAFF.